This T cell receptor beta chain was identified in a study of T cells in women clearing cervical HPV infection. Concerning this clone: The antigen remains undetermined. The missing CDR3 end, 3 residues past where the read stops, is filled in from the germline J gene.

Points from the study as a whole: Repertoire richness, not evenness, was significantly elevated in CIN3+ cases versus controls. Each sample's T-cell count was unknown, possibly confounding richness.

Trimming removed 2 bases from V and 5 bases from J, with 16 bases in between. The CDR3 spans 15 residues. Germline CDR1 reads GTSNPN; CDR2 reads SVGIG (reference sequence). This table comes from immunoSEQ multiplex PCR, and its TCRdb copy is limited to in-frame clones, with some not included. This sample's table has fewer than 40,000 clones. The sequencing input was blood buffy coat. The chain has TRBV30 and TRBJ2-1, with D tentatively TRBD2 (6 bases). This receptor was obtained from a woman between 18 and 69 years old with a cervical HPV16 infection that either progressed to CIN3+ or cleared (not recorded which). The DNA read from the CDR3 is TGTGCCTGGAGTCCGGGGACTCGGAGGGACAATGAG. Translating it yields CAWSPGTRRDNE. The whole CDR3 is CAWSPGTRRDNEQFF.